A single sample gave rise to the 15 T cell receptor beta chains below, sequenced in a study of spatial heterogeneity in lung cancer (dated by TCRdb to between 2019 and 2020). The receptor library was made with 5' RACE. Sequencing used a NextSeq 500. TCRdb reworked the public reads: Q25 trimming with fastp, MiXCR clone assembly, productive beta chains retained. Rows are combined by CDR3 protein, so each entry shows the most common genes and DNA. The sample table shows more than 65,000 distinct CDR3 sequences, and roughly an eighth are seen once. 4.6% of the sample goes to the ten largest clones. Interpreted using the paper, the time point label stands for: sample taken at primary tumor resection. Whole RNA extracted from tumor and nontumor lung tissue, or from cryopreserved PBMC samples, was used for TCR sequencing without cell sorting. This sample comprised PBMCs, obtained at surgery. The receptors were gathered from a male donor with early-stage non-small cell lung cancer.

This clonotype was recorded a few times. The chain combines TRBV20-1 with TRBJ2-7; 12 positions agree with TRBD2. Trimming at V came to 2 bases and at J to 4 bases, leaving 12 bases not matched to a gene. The CDR3 totals 17 residues. In germline, CDR1 is DFQATT, CDR2 SNEGSKA (reference sequence). The CDR3 is CSARFRDLAGGTYEQYF. In DNA, the CDR3 is TGCAGTGCTAGATTCAGAGACCTAGCGGGAGGGACTTACGAGCAGTACTTC.

In its sample, this clonotype was seen a few times. V usage is TRBV29-1 and J usage is TRBJ1-1; D gene uncertain. Germline V lookup: CDR1 SQVTM, CDR2 ANQGSEA. V lost 1 base, J lost 3 bases, and 21 bases lay in between. The CDR3 covers 17 residues. Written as DNA, the CDR3 is TGCAGCGTTGAAGTAGGGCAGGTAAATCCCCTTGACACTGAAGCTTTCTTT. Amino acids: CSVEVGQVNPLDTEAFF. Complete variable domain (other parts from reference TRBV29-1 and TRBJ1-1): SAVISQKPSRDICQRGTSLTIQCQVDSQVTMMFWYRQQPGQSLTLIATANQGSEATYESGFVIDKFPISRPNLTFSTLTVSNMSPEDSSIYLCSVEVGQVNPLDTEAFFGQGTRLTVV.

This clonotype was found many times. The genes are TRBV3-1 and TRBJ1-5; no reliable D call. V lost 4 bases to trimming and J lost 2 bases, with 9 bases between them. The germline gives CDR1 LGHDT, CDR2 YNNKEL (reference sequence). The CDR3 has 14 amino acids. The CDR3 DNA reads as TGTGCCAGCAGCCTTGGAAGGGGCAATCAGCCCCAGCATTTT. Protein sequence: CASSLGRGNQPQHF.

J is TRBJ2-7 and V is TRBV6-6; TRBD1 is a possible D gene (5 bases). The CDR3 consists of 11 residues. V shed 5 bases and J shed 6 bases, with 8 bases lying between them. Germline V gene data show CDR1 as MNHNY and CDR2 as SVGAGI (reference sequence). In DNA form, the CDR3 reads TGTGCCAGCAGTCAAGGGGCCGAGCAGTACTTC. Protein: CASSQGAEQYF.

J is TRBJ2-5 and V is TRBV7-8; 11 bases line up with TRBD2. Germline trimming cut 0 bases from V and 4 bases from J; bases unmatched to any gene: 1. The CDR3 sequence is 15 residues long. Germline CDR1 reads SGHVS; CDR2 reads FQNEAQ. CDR3 bases: TGTGCCAGCAGCTTAGCGCTAGCGGGGGGAGAGACCCAGTACTTC. Translated: CASSLALAGGETQYF.

The chain couples TRBV3-1 to TRBJ1-1; D gene unclear. Deletions cut 0 bases from V and 11 bases from J, with 10 bases between. Germline V CDR1 and CDR2: LGHDT, YNNKEL (reference sequence). CDR3 length: 12 amino acids. The CDR3 region is CASSQDDRPAFF. CDR3 nucleotides: TGTGCCAGCAGCCAAGATGATCGACCCGCTTTCTTT.

J is TRBJ2-7 and V is TRBV5-6; D is unresolved. V lost 0 bases, J lost 5 bases, and 9 bases lay in between. CDR3 length: 13 amino acids. Germline V gene lookup returns CDR1 SGHDT and CDR2 YYEEEE. DNA of the CDR3: TGTGCCAGCAGCTTGGGGACCCTTGACGAGCAGTACTTC. Translating it yields CASSLGTLDEQYF. The whole variable domain, remainder taken from reference TRBV5-6 and TRBJ2-7, is DAGVTQSPTHLIKTRGQQVTLRCSPKSGHDTVSWYQQALGQGPQFIFQYYEEEERQRGNFPDRFSGHQFPNYSSELNVNALLLGDSALYLCASSLGTLDEQYFGPGTRLTVT.

This clonotype has a handful of counts. The V call is TRBV9, the J call TRBJ1-2; D may be TRBD1 (5 bases). Trimming cost V 0 bases and J 5 bases, with 14 bases left between them. Germline assignment: CDR1 SGDLS and CDR2 YYNGEE. CDR3 length equals 15 residues. In nucleotides, the CDR3 is TGTGCCAGCAGCGTAGCTAATTCAGGACAATATGGCTACACCTTC. Protein sequence: CASSVANSGQYGYTF.

This clonotype was seen only once. This chain uses TRBV20-1 with TRBJ1-5, with TRBD1 matching over 7 bases. Germline lookup yields CDR1 DFQATT and CDR2 SNEGSKA (reference sequence). This CDR3 has 13 residues. The CDR3 DNA sequence: TGCAGCTCACGAGGGGGCGAGGGTCAGCCCCAGCATTTT. Residues: CSSRGGEGQPQHF.

The chain has TRBV29-1 and TRBJ1-1; D not certain. This CDR3 is built from 13 residues. Germline-derived CDR1 and CDR2 are SQVTM and ANQGSEA. V shed 5 bases and J shed 6 bases, with 16 bases lying between them. This chain's CDR3 is CSVNPQIGSEAFF. In DNA form, the CDR3 reads TGCAGCGTTAACCCTCAAATAGGTTCTGAAGCTTTCTTT.

The chain has TRBV5-5 and TRBJ2-3, with 7 bases lining up with TRBD1. The CDR3 length is 14 residues. The J segment lost 0 bases and the V segment lost 3 bases, leaving 1 base of the junction unmatched. Per germline, CDR1 SGHKS and CDR2 YYEKEE (reference sequence). The chain's CDR3 is CASSWGQSTDTQYF. The CDR3 region has the DNA TGTGCCAGCAGCTGGGGACAGAGCACAGATACGCAGTATTTT.

Many counts were recorded for this clonotype. V is TRBV5-1 and J is TRBJ2-3; D uncertain. The germline V and J ends were trimmed by 1 base and 2 bases, with 8 bases remaining between them. The germline gives CDR1 SGHRS, CDR2 YFSETQ. The CDR3 contains 14 residues. The CDR3 loop is CASSLSAPTDTQYF. CDR3 nucleotides: TGCGCCAGCAGCTTGTCGGCGCCCACAGATACGCAGTATTTT.

This clonotype has more than one count but fewer than ten. The chain uses TRBV5-6 and TRBJ2-7, with 8 bases identical to TRBD1. V was clipped by 1 base and J by 6 bases; unmatched bases: 6. There are 14 residues in the CDR3. CDR1 SGHDT and CDR2 YYEEEE come from the germline V gene. The CDR3 loop reads CASSLTGGTGEQYF. The CDR3 bases are TGTGCCAGCAGCTTGACAGGGGGAACGGGCGAGCAGTACTTC.

The sample holds many counts of this clonotype. The chain couples TRBV3-1 to TRBJ1-1; D unresolved. Trimming removed 0 bases at V and 0 bases at J, with 14 bases between. Germline CDR1 and CDR2: LGHDT and YNNKEL (reference sequence). The CDR3 runs 17 residues. The CDR3, as DNA: TGTGCCAGCAGCCAAGATCCGCGGTGGGCGTTGAACACTGAAGCTTTCTTT. It specifies CASSQDPRWALNTEAFF.

This sequence joins TRBV3-1 and TRBJ2-1; D remains unclear. The V gene lost 2 bases and the J gene lost 0 bases, with 8 bases spanning the gap. CDR1 and CDR2 from the germline V gene are LGHDT and YNNKEL (reference sequence). This CDR3 has 15 amino acids. In nucleotides, the CDR3 is TGTGCCAGCAGCCAACAACCCACCTCCTACAATGAGCAGTTCTTC. Its protein product is CASSQQPTSYNEQFF.